One sample yielded the 9 T cell receptor beta chains listed below, sequenced in a study of lung T cells in sarcoidosis with Löfgren's syndrome. TCRdb fed the reads into MiXCR, producing one record per CDR3 protein. The sample has some 2,400 distinct CDR3 sequences, about 23% seen once. Sequencing was performed on CD4+ T cells from bronchoalveolar lavage. These receptors originate from a human donor with sarcoidosis (Löfgren's syndrome or another form), or a control subject (not recorded which).

This clonotype occurred many times. The genes are TRBV5-4 and TRBJ2-7, with TRBD1 matching over 7 bases. Germline-derived CDR1 and CDR2 are SGHNT and YYREEE (reference sequence). After removal of 3 bases from V and 5 bases from J, the junction contained 5 bases not matched to a gene. The CDR3 length is 13 residues. The CDR3 is CASSSITGDEQYF. The CDR3 DNA reads TGTGCCAGCAGCTCAATTACAGGGGACGAGCAGTACTTC.

Details on this clonotype: The junction departs from the called germline gene at one end, perhaps through a read error. V is TRBV2 and J is TRBJ1-5; D is perhaps TRBD1 (5 bases). The CDR3 sequence is 13 residues long. Germline-derived CDR1 and CDR2 are SNHLY and FYNNEI. This chain's CDR3 is CASVGVNNKPQHF. The CDR3 nucleotides read TGTGCCAGCGTAGGGGTGAACAATAAGCCCCAGCATTTT.

About this clonotype itself: At one end the junction does not follow the germline gene, possibly because of a read error. V and J are TRBV2 and TRBJ2-1, with 10 bases identical to TRBD2. Germline V gene sequence: CDR1 SNHLY, CDR2 FYNNEI. This CDR3 is 14 amino acids long. CDR3 nucleotides: TGTGTCTGCCACGGACTAGCGGACTACAATGATCAGTTCTTC. Translation gives CVCHGLADYNDQFF.

This clonotype was detected many times. This rearrangement joins TRBV10-3 to TRBJ1-1; 8 bases agree with TRBD1. This CDR3 contains 14 residues. Germline trimming cut 4 bases from V and 4 bases from J; bases unmatched to any gene: 5. From germline, CDR1 is ENHRY and CDR2 SYGVKD. The CDR3 loop reads CAISARGQGTEAFF. The CDR3 nucleotides read TGTGCCATCAGTGCCAGGGGGCAGGGCACTGAAGCTTTCTTT.

This clonotype was detected many times. V and J are TRBV10-3 and TRBJ2-7; the D gene could be TRBD1 or TRBD2 (5 bases each). The germline gives CDR1 ENHRY, CDR2 SYGVKD. This CDR3 is built from 16 residues. V was trimmed by 3 bases and J by 1 base, leaving 16 bases between them. Here the CDR3 DNA reads TGTGCCATCAGTGACCCTTGGGGGAGTCAATCCTACGAGCAGTACTTC. Translation: CAISDPWGSQSYEQYF.

By share, this clonotype counts as medium-sized (0.01 to 0.1%). The chain's CDR3 is CASSPSTGRSRGYNEQFF. The CDR3 DNA is TGTGCCAGCAGTCCCTCCACCGGACGGTCACGGGGGTACAATGAGCAGTTCTTC. This chain connects TRBV28 to TRBJ2-1; possible D gene TRBD2, 6 bases. Germline CDR1 reads MDHEN; CDR2 reads SYDVKM. The CDR3 has 18 residues. V lost 5 bases, J lost 4 bases, and 24 bases lay in between.

This clonotype is labeled medium-sized (0.01 to 0.1%). The chain has TRBV3-1 and TRBJ1-5; D unclear. The V gene's germline CDR1 is LGHDT and CDR2 YNNKEL (reference sequence). V was shortened by 2 bases and J by 6 bases, with 8 bases between the two germline ends. CDR3 length: 13 residues. The CDR3 region has the DNA TGTGCCAGCAGCCAACTCGGTGGTCAGCCCCAGCATTTT. Its protein product is CASSQLGGQPQHF.

By its share, this clonotype is medium-sized. The chain combines TRBV7-9 with TRBJ1-2; D gene ambiguous. The CDR3 is 14 amino acids. Trimming shortened V by 1 base and J by 5 bases, and 11 bases separated the two germline ends. In germline, CDR1 is SEHNR, CDR2 FQNEAQ (reference sequence). The CDR3 coding sequence is TGTGCCAGCAGCTTAGAACCCCATATATATGGCTACACCTTC. Protein: CASSLEPHIYGYTF.

This clonotype rates as large. The genes are TRBV4-1 and TRBJ2-5; 7 nucleotides align to TRBD2. CDR1 and CDR2 (germline): MGHRA, YSYEKL. The CDR3 has 16 residues. J was trimmed by 3 bases and V by 2 bases; bases with no gene match: 9. CDR3 bases: TGCGCCAGCAGCCAACGCTCCGGGACTACCGAAGAGACCCAGTACTTC. Amino acids: CASSQRSGTTEETQYF.